What follows are 29 T cell receptor beta chains derived from one specimen sequenced in a study of T cell responses to AZD1222 COVID-19 vaccine (dated by TCRdb to the early 2020s). To prepare the library, the immunoSEQ multiplex PCR assay was applied. The table was pulled from immuneACCESS by TCRdb, which kept in-frame rearrangements only. Such tables lose some clones; where checked, under half of the loss comes from unresolved V genes, and the rest has no known cause. The sample table shows 150,000 or so clones, and roughly 89% are seen once. Less than 5.5% of the sample goes to the ten largest clones. The sample's time point label, decoded: baseline before first vaccination. The specimen comprised peripheral blood, sampled on day 0 of AZD1222 vaccination. The receptors originated from an adult in good health.

V and J are TRBV5-1 and TRBJ2-1; D is unresolved. The length of the CDR3 is 14 residues. Germline V gene lookup returns CDR1 SGHRS and CDR2 YFSETQ. V lost 4 bases and J 8 bases, leaving 16 bases between the germline ends. CDR3 bases: TGCGCCAGCAGCCCGCCCCCCTATTACGATGAGCAGTTCTTC. Its translation: CASSPPPYYDEQFF.

In this sample, this clone turned up once. The chain carries TRBV5-1 and TRBJ2-2; 10 nucleotides match TRBD2. Germline CDR1 is SGHRS and CDR2 is YFSETQ. The J segment lost 3 bases and the V segment lost 0 bases, leaving 8 bases of the junction unmatched. The CDR3 is made up of 18 amino acids. CDR3 sequence reads: CASSLAPSGSSHTGELFF. CDR3 coding DNA: TGCGCCAGCAGCTTGGCCCCTAGCGGGAGTTCCCACACCGGGGAGCTGTTTTTT.

CDR3 residues: CASSEGQGSQPQHF. The DNA for the CDR3 is TGTGCCAGCAGTGAAGGACAGGGGTCTCAGCCCCAGCATTTT. The J gene is TRBJ1-5, the V gene TRBV6-1, with 8 bases identical to TRBD1. Germline values: CDR1 MNHNS, CDR2 SASEGT. V trimming: 1 base; J trimming: 6 bases; junction bases outside the gene matches: 2. This CDR3 is 14 amino acids long.

The V gene is TRBV5-1, the J gene TRBJ2-7, with 10 bases matching TRBD2. The germline V gene has CDR1 SGHRS and CDR2 YFSETQ. Losses at the gene ends were 1 base for V and 1 base for J; bases not matched to a gene: 5. This CDR3 is built from 16 residues. CDR3 nucleotides: TGCGCCAGCAGCTTGAGGGCTAGCGGGGGATCCTACGAGCAGTACTTC. It translates to CASSLRASGGSYEQYF.

The chain employs TRBV7-9 and TRBJ2-1; 10 bases match TRBD1. The CDR3 runs to 18 residues. Germline lookup yields CDR1 SEHNR and CDR2 FQNEAQ (reference sequence). After removal of 1 base from V and 2 bases from J, the junction contained 8 bases not matched to a gene. The CDR3, as DNA: TGTGCCAGCAGCTTAGGATGGGACGGGACAGGGGCCTACAATGAGCAGTTCTTC. Protein sequence: CASSLGWDGTGAYNEQFF.

The chain couples TRBV7-2 to TRBJ2-2; D might be TRBD2 (6 bases). Deletions cut 5 bases from V and 2 bases from J, with 12 bases between. CDR3 length: 15 amino acids. CDR1 is SGHTA, CDR2 FQGNSA, per germline. The CDR3 here is CASSPFGGNTGELFF. The CDR3 DNA reads TGTGCCAGCAGCCCGTTCGGGGGAAACACCGGGGAGCTGTTTTTT.

This chain joins TRBV5-8 and TRBJ2-5; D uncertain. This CDR3 has 11 residues. Germline-derived CDR1 and CDR2 are SGHTS and YDEGEE. Trimming shortened V by 0 bases and J by 3 bases, and 0 bases separated the two germline ends. Written as DNA, the CDR3 is TGTGCCAGCAGCTTGGAAGAGACCCAGTACTTC. The encoded protein is CASSLEETQYF.

This CDR3 reads CASTVGAQWGYTF. CDR3 DNA: TGTGCCAGCACTGTGGGAGCTCAATGGGGCTACACCTTC. This chain uses TRBV5-6 with TRBJ1-2, with D uncertain. From germline, CDR1 is SGHDT and CDR2 YYEEEE. V lost 6 bases and J lost 8, with 17 bases in between. The CDR3 is made up of 13 amino acids.

The V and J genes are TRBV27 and TRBJ1-5; 7 bases line up with TRBD1. J was trimmed by 9 bases and V by 4 bases; bases with no gene match: 15. This CDR3 spans 16 amino acids. CDR1 and CDR2 (germline): MNHEY, SMNVEV (reference sequence). CDR3 nucleotides: TGTGCCAGCAGTTCCTATACCGACAGGGTAGGTCGGCCCCAGCATTTT. Translated: CASSSYTDRVGRPQHF.

The genes are TRBV15 and TRBJ2-5; D may be TRBD1 (5 bases). V was cut by 5 bases and J by 5 bases, with 15 bases left in between. This CDR3 spans 14 amino acids. Germline loops: CDR1 LNHNV, CDR2 YYDKDF (reference sequence). Here the CDR3 DNA reads TGTGCCACCAGCGCTCGTCAGGGTGGGGAGACCCAGTACTTC. This codes for CATSARQGGETQYF.

This clone has just a few counts. This rearrangement joins TRBV4-3 to TRBJ2-1; 8 nucleotides agree with TRBD1. Germline CDR1 LGHNA, CDR2 YSLEER. J was trimmed by 2 bases and V by 1 base; bases with no gene match: 4. The CDR3 is made up of 16 amino acids. The CDR3 loop reads CASSQGTQGAYNEQFF. DNA for the CDR3: TGCGCCAGCAGCCAAGGGACACAGGGGGCCTACAATGAGCAGTTCTTC.

This sequence joins TRBV27 and TRBJ2-2; a possible D gene is TRBD1 (6 bases). Germline-derived CDR1 and CDR2 are MNHEY and SMNVEV (reference sequence). This CDR3 is built from 15 residues. V was pared by 3 bases and J by 3 bases, with 11 bases between. The CDR3 region has the DNA TGTGCCAGCAGTTTGGGCAGGGGATACACCGGGGAGCTGTTTTTT. Protein sequence: CASSLGRGYTGELFF.

This sequence joins TRBV7-9 and TRBJ2-1; TRBD2 agrees at 8 bases. Germline assignment: CDR1 SEHNR and CDR2 FQNEAQ (reference sequence). V lost 5 bases, J lost 3 bases, and 6 bases stayed unmatched. This CDR3 spans 15 amino acids. In nucleotides, the CDR3 is TGTGCCAGCAGCGACACAAGCGGGAGCTACAATGAGCAGTTCTTC. Translating it yields CASSDTSGSYNEQFF.

The chain employs TRBV18 and TRBJ2-3, with D possibly being TRBD1 (6 bases). Trimming left V 1 base short and J 5 bases short, with 7 bases between. CDR1 is KGHSH and CDR2 is LQKENI in the germline V gene. This CDR3 is built from 13 residues. The DNA of the CDR3 is TGTGCCAGCTCACCACAGGGGGTAGATACGCAGTATTTT. It encodes CASSPQGVDTQYF. The whole variable domain, remainder taken from reference TRBV18 and TRBJ2-3, is NAGVMQNPRHLVRRRGQEARLRCSPMKGHSHVYWYRQLPEEGLKFMVYLQKENIIDESGMPKERFSAEFPKEGPSILRIQQVVRGDSAAYFCASSPQGVDTQYFGPGTRLTVL.

The V and J genes are TRBV6-5 and TRBJ2-3, with 8 positions matching TRBD2. This CDR3 spans 15 amino acids. V lost 6 bases and J lost 0; bases outside the gene matches: 5. Looked up from germline, CDR1 is MNHEY and CDR2 is SVGAGI. CDR3 protein: CASSHSGVSTDTQYF. The CDR3 DNA sequence: TGTGCCAGCAGCCATAGCGGGGTTAGCACAGATACGCAGTATTTT.

The CDR3 sequence is CASSFGPDSRYGYTF. The CDR3, as DNA: TGTGCCAGCAGCTTTGGACCTGACAGCCGCTATGGCTACACCTTC. The chain links TRBV7-2 to TRBJ1-2; TRBD1 might be the D (5 bases). V lost 3 bases and J lost 4, with 15 bases in between. CDR3 size: 15 residues. Germline V gene sequence: CDR1 SGHTA, CDR2 FQGNSA.

The chain couples TRBV19 to TRBJ1-5; D is unclear. Trimming shortened V by 5 bases and J by 5 bases, and 13 bases separated the two germline ends. From germline, CDR1 is LNHDA and CDR2 SQIVND (reference sequence). The CDR3 is 14 residues long. The CDR3 region has the DNA TGTGCCAGTAGTTCGGGCCTCCTTGATCAGCCCCAGCATTTT. Amino acids: CASSSGLLDQPQHF.

This chain connects TRBV9 to TRBJ2-6; D gene unclear. The ends were cut back, 6 bases at V and 4 bases at J, with 20 bases in the middle. The length of the CDR3 is 17 residues. The germline gives CDR1 SGDLS, CDR2 YYNGEE. CDR3 protein: CASKRSGSTLGANVLTF. The DNA for the CDR3 is TGTGCCAGCAAGCGTAGTGGTTCTACCTTGGGGGCCAACGTCCTGACTTTC.

The gene calls are TRBV5-4 and TRBJ2-1; D is undetermined. V was trimmed by 1 base and J by 0 bases, leaving 2 bases between them. Per the germline V gene, CDR1 is SGHNT and CDR2 is YYREEE (reference sequence). The length of the CDR3 is 13 residues. CDR3 sequence: CASSLHSYNEQFF. CDR3 DNA: TGTGCCAGCAGCTTGCACTCCTACAATGAGCAGTTCTTC.

The gene calls are TRBV10-3 and TRBJ2-5; 11 nucleotides align to TRBD2. Germline CDR1 reads ENHRY; CDR2 reads SYGVKD. The CDR3 totals 17 residues. J was trimmed by 1 base and V by 0 bases; bases with no gene match: 4. CDR3 sequence reads: CAISESHGTSGQETQYF. CDR3 nucleotides: TGTGCCATCAGTGAGTCGCACGGGACTAGCGGCCAAGAGACCCAGTACTTC.

V and J are TRBV11-2 and TRBJ1-1; the D gene is possibly TRBD1 (5 bases). Between the trimmed V and J ends, which lost 0 bases and 3 bases, there was a span of 11 bases. Germline CDR1 reads SGHAT; CDR2 reads FQNNGV. The CDR3 is 15 residues long. The CDR3 region has the DNA TGTGCCAGCAGCTTAGAAGCCCGGGGCGACACTGAAGCTTTCTTT. This codes for CASSLEARGDTEAFF.

The V call is TRBV29-1, the J call TRBJ2-1, with a possible D match to TRBD2 (6 bases). V was shortened by 5 bases and J by 0 bases, with 23 bases between the two germline ends. Germline lookup yields CDR1 SQVTM and CDR2 ANQGSEA. There are 18 residues in the CDR3. The CDR3 nucleotides are TGCAGCGTTTCCGGACTAAGTGGCCCAATCCCCTCCTACAATGAGCAGTTCTTC. Residues: CSVSGLSGPIPSYNEQFF.

The V and J genes are TRBV6-5 and TRBJ2-7; TRBD1 matches at 8 bases. Trimming removed 10 bases from V and 3 bases from J; junction bases left unmatched: 5. There are 12 residues in the CDR3. Germline V CDR1 and CDR2: MNHEY, SVGAGI. For the CDR3, the DNA is TGTGCCATTCAGGGGGCAGTCTACGAGCAGTACTTC. Translated, it gives CAIQGAVYEQYF.

The chain couples TRBV5-5 to TRBJ1-3; D remains unclear. V lost 0 bases and J 0 bases, leaving 4 bases between the germline ends. Germline values: CDR1 SGHKS, CDR2 YYEKEE (reference sequence). This CDR3 contains 14 residues. In nucleotides, the CDR3 is TGTGCCAGCAGCTTGGGGGCCTCTGGAAACACCATATATTTT. Its protein product is CASSLGASGNTIYF.

The rearrangement uses TRBV4-2 and TRBJ2-5; 7 nucleotides align to TRBD2. The length of the CDR3 is 17 residues. V shed 0 bases, J shed 2 bases, and the junction held 9 bases outside the gene matches. Germline lookup yields CDR1 LGHNA and CDR2 YNFKEQ. CDR3 amino acids: CASSQDPPASGQETQYF. The DNA of the CDR3 is TGTGCCAGCAGCCAAGATCCCCCGGCTAGCGGACAAGAGACCCAGTACTTC.

The chain uses TRBV9 and TRBJ2-6, with a weak D call TRBD1 (6 bases). Trimming pared 3 bases from V and 0 bases from J, leaving 13 bases between. The CDR3 has 17 amino acids. The germline gives CDR1 SGDLS, CDR2 YYNGEE. The CDR3 DNA sequence: TGTGCCAGCAGCGCCAAGAGGACAGACTCTGGGGCCAACGTCCTGACTTTC. Translated, it gives CASSAKRTDSGANVLTF. Drawing the rest from reference TRBV9 and TRBJ2-6, the complete variable domain is DSGVTQTPKHLITATGQRVTLRCSPRSGDLSVYWYQQSLDQGLQFLIQYYNGEERAKGNILERFSAQQFPDLHSELNLSSLELGDSALYFCASSAKRTDSGANVLTFGAGSRLTVL.

The V call is TRBV18, the J call TRBJ2-3; D call uncertain. The CDR3 length is 14 residues. V was trimmed by 3 bases and J by 2 bases, leaving 9 bases between them. Germline CDR1 reads KGHSH; CDR2 reads LQKENI. As DNA, the CDR3 is TGTGCCAGCTCACCTAGGCTCACCACAGATACGCAGTATTTT. Translating it yields CASSPRLTTDTQYF. The whole variable domain, filled in from reference TRBV18 and TRBJ2-3, reads NAGVMQNPRHLVRRRGQEARLRCSPMKGHSHVYWYRQLPEEGLKFMVYLQKENIIDESGMPKERFSAEFPKEGPSILRIQQVVRGDSAAYFCASSPRLTTDTQYFGPGTRLTVL.

The rearrangement links TRBV15 to TRBJ1-1; D call uncertain. V shed 0 bases and J shed 0 bases, with 2 bases lying between them. The CDR3 is 13 residues long. The germline gives CDR1 LNHNV, CDR2 YYDKDF (reference sequence). This chain's CDR3 is CATSRDLNTEAFF. The CDR3 DNA sequence: TGTGCCACCAGCAGAGATCTGAACACTGAAGCTTTCTTT. Filled out from reference TRBV15 and TRBJ1-1, the complete variable domain reads DAMVIQNPRYQVTQFGKPVTLSCSQTLNHNVMYWYQQKSSQAPKLLFHYYDKDFNNEADTPDNFQSRRPNTSFCFLDIRSPGLGDTAMYLCATSRDLNTEAFFGQGTRLTVV.

This clone showed up just a few times. This chain uses TRBV2 with TRBJ2-7, with 11 bases fitting TRBD2. CDR3 length: 16 residues. With V trimmed by 6 bases and J by 4 bases, 11 bases remained unmatched. The germline V gene has CDR1 SNHLY and CDR2 FYNNEI. The chain's CDR3 is CASSGGRIAGGYEQYF. The CDR3 nucleotides are TGTGCCAGCAGCGGGGGAAGGATAGCGGGAGGGTACGAGCAGTACTTC.